This TCR beta chain stems from a study of OX40 agonist ivuxolimab in advanced cancers. Sequencing was performed with immunoSEQ multiplex PCR; in TCRdb, only in-frame clones are kept and a portion is missing. The sample has roughly 100,000 clones; just under 90% are singletons. Sequencing used CD4+ or CD8+ T cells sorted from blood, obtained in a trial of the OX40 agonist ivuxolimab. This TCR came from an adult with an advanced solid tumor such as melanoma, head and neck, liver or kidney cancer.

DNA of the CDR3: TGTGCCAGCAGCTTGACAGGGGGAAGCACTGAAGCTTTCTTT. Translation: CASSLTGGSTEAFF. This chain joins TRBV11-2 and TRBJ1-1; 9 bases are a match to TRBD1. V lost 3 bases, J lost 4 bases, and 3 bases stayed unmatched. The CDR3 is made up of 14 amino acids. Per the germline V gene, CDR1 is SGHAT and CDR2 is FQNNGV.